Included here is one TCR beta chain sequence, with context. The data stem from a study of tumor and adjacent non-tumor tissue in lung cancer. The template was RNA from unsorted bulk tissue. This non-tumor lung sample came from over 3 cm beyond the tumor edge. Germline values: CDR1 DFQATT, CDR2 SNEGSKA (reference sequence). Deletions cut 6 bases from V and 3 bases from J, with 15 bases between. This CDR3 region has 13 residues. A modified ARM-PCR protocol with three rounds of nested PCR amplified TCRbeta. One entry per CDR3 protein, called by TCRdb with MiXCR from the multiplex PCR reads. The sample holds 60,000 to 70,000 distinct CDR3 sequences, around 76% seen once.

The chain joins TRBV20-1 to TRBJ2-7; TRBD1 is a possible D gene (5 bases). The source of this sequence is a man aged 55 to 70 with non-small cell lung cancer. Sequenced input: distant non-tumor lung tissue. As DNA, the CDR3 is TGCAGTGCCTGCCAAGGGGCTGACTACGAGCAGTACTTC. It is translated as CSACQGADYEQYF.